The 21 T cell receptor beta chains presented below share a single source sample, sequenced in a study of T cells in Graves' hyperthyroidism and ophthalmopathy. TCR beta CDR3 regions were amplified from RNA transcripts. First-round RT-PCR of the TCR CDR3 relied on the HTBI primer set. MiXCR, run by TCRdb on the multiplex PCR reads, gives a single entry per CDR3 protein. The repertoire holds around 600,000 distinct CDR3 sequences, with approximately 15% as singletons. Material for sequencing was blood. The receptors stem from a woman under 30 with Graves' ophthalmopathy.

Only a few counts were recorded for this clonotype. This sequence joins TRBV6-1 and TRBJ2-3; the match to TRBD2 covers 8 bases. Trimming at V came to 5 bases and at J to 4 bases, leaving 5 bases not matched to a gene. Germline V CDR1 and CDR2: MNHNS, SASEGT. The CDR3 is made up of 14 amino acids. In nucleotides, the CDR3 is TGTGCCAGCAGTTTTAGCGGGGCGCCAGATACGCAGTATTTT. This sequence encodes CASSFSGAPDTQYF.

This clonotype has at least ten counts. The chain combines TRBV12-3 or TRBV12-4 with TRBJ1-2; 7 bases are shared with TRBD1. The CDR3 extends over 15 amino acids. The J segment lost 1 base and the V segment lost 6 bases, leaving 8 bases of the junction unmatched. The CDR3 region has the DNA TGTGCCAGCAGCGTACAGGGGACAGTTAACTATGGCTACACCTTC. Translating it yields CASSVQGTVNYGYTF.

This clonotype was seen once. A read error may explain this, as a much larger clone is one base away. J is TRBJ2-1 and V is TRBV19, with 8 bases identical to TRBD1. The ends lost 1 base at V and 10 bases at J; junction bases unmatched: 9. Per germline, CDR1 LNHDA and CDR2 SQIVND (reference sequence). This CDR3 is 15 amino acids long. CDR3 in DNA: TGTGCCAGTAGTATAGCCGACAGGGGTACGGAAGAGCAGTTCTTC. It codes for CASSIADRGTEEQFF.

This clonotype occurred a few times. The rearrangement links TRBV27 to TRBJ1-2; possible D gene TRBD1, 6 bases. Germline V gene sequence: CDR1 MNHEY, CDR2 SMNVEV (reference sequence). The CDR3 runs 17 residues. Trimming removed 5 bases from V and 6 bases from J, with 25 bases in between. The CDR3 nucleotides are TGTGCCAGCAGTCCTACAGGGAGGTCACTCTATAAAGATGGCTACACCTTC. Translation gives CASSPTGRSLYKDGYTF.

Concerning this clonotype itself: A much larger clone sits a single nucleotide away, making a read error possible. This sequence joins TRBV3-1 and TRBJ2-5; D is ambiguous. This CDR3 contains 13 residues. CDR1 and CDR2 from the germline V gene are LGHDT and YNNKEL (reference sequence). Trimming took 1 base from V and 3 from J, leaving 6 bases between them. The CDR3: CASSQANKETQYF. For the CDR3, the DNA is TGTGCCAGCAGCCAAGCCAACAAAGAGACCCAGTACTTC.

This clonotype was observed at least ten times. The chain joins TRBV13 to TRBJ2-3; no firm D call. CDR1 is PRHDT and CDR2 is FYEKMQ in the germline V gene (reference sequence). V was pared by 3 bases and J by 0 bases, with 7 bases between. The CDR3 contains 14 residues. The CDR3 reads CASSFGVSTDTQYF. The DNA of the CDR3 is TGTGCCAGCAGCTTTGGAGTTAGCACAGATACGCAGTATTTT.

Ten or more counts support this clonotype. V usage is TRBV20-1 and J usage is TRBJ1-2, with TRBD1 as a possible D gene (5 bases). Germline V gives CDR1 DFQATT, CDR2 SNEGSKA (reference sequence). V was clipped by 7 bases and J by 8 bases, with 23 bases between them. The CDR3 length is 14 residues. The CDR3 region has the DNA TGCAGTGTCCTAGATGGGGCCACAATTTCAGGCTACACCTTC. This translates into CSVLDGATISGYTF.

This clonotype was recorded many times. The V gene is TRBV28, the J gene TRBJ2-1; TRBD2 matches at 7 bases. CDR1 and CDR2 (germline): MDHEN, SYDVKM. V gave up 8 bases and J gave up 0 bases; unmatched junction bases: 13. The CDR3 extends over 17 amino acids. The CDR3 nucleotides are TGTGCCAGCGCCCGGGCCGGTCTAGCGGACTCCTACAATGAGCAGTTCTTC. This codes for CASARAGLADSYNEQFF.

This clonotype was picked up many times. This chain links TRBV27 with TRBJ1-5, with D unclear. The CDR3 sequence is 17 residues long. Per germline, CDR1 MNHEY and CDR2 SMNVEV (reference sequence). V was clipped by 7 bases and J by 5 bases, with 24 bases between them. DNA of the CDR3: TGTGCCAGCACCCCCTCGTCCGGGGTCGGATTCGATCAGCCCCAGCATTTT. Protein product: CASTPSSGVGFDQPQHF.

The rearrangement links TRBV7-9 to TRBJ1-4; tentative D call: TRBD1 (5 bases). Germline V gives CDR1 SEHNR, CDR2 FQNEAQ (reference sequence). Trimming shortened V by 2 bases and J by 3 bases, and 13 bases separated the two germline ends. The CDR3 totals 16 residues. CDR3 region: CASSLPRDWANEKLFF. CDR3 sequence (DNA): TGTGCCAGCAGCTTACCCCGGGACTGGGCTAATGAAAAACTGTTTTTT.

This clonotype was observed at least ten times. The J gene is TRBJ2-7, the V gene TRBV27; 10 nucleotides match TRBD1. The trim removed 4 bases at V and 0 bases at J, leaving 3 bases unmatched. Germline CDR1 and CDR2: MNHEY and SMNVEV (reference sequence). The CDR3 has 15 residues. The CDR3 here is CASSSGQGSSYEQYF. The CDR3 coding sequence is TGTGCCAGCAGTTCGGGACAGGGGAGCTCCTACGAGCAGTACTTC.

This clonotype has at least ten counts. The chain uses TRBV6-6 and TRBJ2-5; D is perhaps TRBD1 (7 bases). Germline lookup yields CDR1 MNHNY and CDR2 SVGAGI (reference sequence). Deletions cut 0 bases from V and 0 bases from J, with 14 bases between. The CDR3 is 17 residues long. Written as DNA, the CDR3 is TGTGCCAGCAGTTACTCGTGGCAGGGGGGAAACCAAGAGACCCAGTACTTC. This encodes CASSYSWQGGNQETQYF.

This clonotype has ten or more counts. This chain joins TRBV30 and TRBJ2-7; no definite D call. In germline, CDR1 is GTSNPN, CDR2 SVGIG (reference sequence). V lost 0 bases and J 4 bases, leaving 4 bases between the germline ends. The CDR3 has 11 residues. CDR3 amino acids: CAWSVKYEQYF. The DNA of the CDR3 is TGTGCCTGGAGTGTGAAATACGAGCAGTACTTC.

This clonotype was observed a handful of times. The CDR3 spells CANRKSEEQPQHF. The CDR3 DNA reads TGTGCCAACCGGAAGTCGGAGGAACAGCCCCAGCATTTT. J is TRBJ1-5 and V is TRBV2; the D is unclear. Germline-derived CDR1 and CDR2 are SNHLY and FYNNEI. CDR3 length equals 13 residues. The V and J ends lost 10 bases and 7 bases respectively, with 17 bases between them.

This clonotype was detected ten times or more. This chain uses TRBV5-5 with TRBJ2-7, with 10 bases lining up with TRBD1. V was pared by 4 bases and J by 3 bases, with 7 bases of the junction left unmatched. CDR1 is SGHKS and CDR2 is YYEKEE in the germline V gene (reference sequence). The CDR3 is made up of 15 amino acids. The CDR3 nucleotides are TGTGCCAGCAGCCAGACAGGGGGCGCAAGCTACGAGCAGTACTTC. Translated, it gives CASSQTGGASYEQYF.

This clonotype was observed at least ten times. The rearrangement uses TRBV28 and TRBJ2-4, with no clear D. Trimming stripped 6 bases from V and 8 bases from J, with 8 bases between. CDR3 length equals 11 residues. Germline lookup yields CDR1 MDHEN and CDR2 SYDVKM. The CDR3: CASSIQDIQYF. CDR3 DNA: TGTGCCAGCAGCATTCAAGACATTCAGTACTTC.

The chain carries TRBV12-3 or TRBV12-4 and TRBJ2-7; TRBD2 agrees at 11 bases. The CDR3 contains 15 residues. V shed 6 bases, J shed 7 bases, and the junction held 11 bases outside the gene matches. CDR3 region: CASRDLAGGRGEQYF. The CDR3 region has the DNA TGTGCCAGCAGGGACTTAGCGGGAGGGAGGGGAGAGCAGTACTTC.

The chain uses TRBV4-3 and TRBJ2-7; 7 bases match TRBD1. The germline V gene has CDR1 LGHNA and CDR2 YSLEER. V shed 2 bases and J 0 bases; nucleotides not matched to a gene: 4. The CDR3 spans 15 residues. CDR3 sequence: CASSQLTGSSYEQYF. The CDR3 DNA sequence: TGCGCCAGCAGCCAACTGACAGGGAGCTCCTACGAGCAGTACTTC.

At least ten counts were recorded for this clonotype. The chain has TRBV5-1 and TRBJ2-5; D is possibly TRBD1 (6 bases). The V end lost 0 bases, the J end lost 0 bases, and 9 bases lay between the germline ends. Per the germline V gene, CDR1 is SGHRS and CDR2 is YFSETQ. There are 15 residues in the CDR3. The DNA for the CDR3 is TGCGCCAGCAGCTTGGGCGACAGGTACCAAGAGACCCAGTACTTC. Translating it yields CASSLGDRYQETQYF.

This clonotype was seen many times. This chain joins TRBV6-1 and TRBJ2-3; D possibly corresponds to TRBD2 (6 bases). The V and J ends lost 4 bases and 2 bases respectively, with 10 bases between them. CDR1 is MNHNS and CDR2 is SASEGT in the germline V gene. This CDR3 is 14 amino acids long. The CDR3 DNA reads as TGTGCCAGCAGTGTAGCGGAGACCACAGATACGCAGTATTTT. Translated, it gives CASSVAETTDTQYF.

This clonotype was observed a few times. J is TRBJ2-4 and V is TRBV9, with 9 bases lining up with TRBD2. CDR3 length equals 17 residues. CDR1 SGDLS and CDR2 YYNGEE come from the germline V gene. The V gene end was trimmed by 0 bases and the J gene end by 2 bases; junction bases not matched to a gene: 6. The CDR3 DNA reads as TGTGCCAGCAGCGTAGAGGCGGGGGGGAGGACCAAAAACATTCAGTACTTC. It yields the protein CASSVEAGGRTKNIQYF.